The 18 T cell receptor beta chains in this list originate from one sample, sequenced in a study of identical twins. Each CDR3 protein gets one entry after TCRdb re-called the 5' RACE reads with MiXCR. The sample holds fewer than 450,000 distinct CDR3 sequences, 9% to 10% seen once. Input material: naive T cells sorted from blood. All receptors come from a woman aged 45-65 years in good health.

This clonotype appeared a few times. The CDR3 loop is CASSIGLRGYTF. In nucleotides, the CDR3 is TGTGCCAGCAGTATTGGATTAAGAGGCTACACCTTC. V gene TRBV12-3 or TRBV12-4 combines with J gene TRBJ1-2; D uncertain. V lost 5 bases, J lost 8 bases, and 12 bases lay in between. The CDR3 totals 12 residues.

The chain joins TRBV12-3 or TRBV12-4 to TRBJ2-7, with TRBD1 identical over 7 bases. The CDR3 has 13 amino acids. V lost 5 bases, J lost 5 bases, and 6 bases stayed unmatched. Here the CDR3 DNA reads TGTGCCAGCAGTCGCACAGGGGCCCACGAGCAGTACGTC. It yields the protein CASSRTGAHEQYV.

This clonotype was counted only a few times. The rearrangement joins TRBV9 to TRBJ2-5; possible D gene TRBD1, 6 bases. The germline gives CDR1 SGDLS, CDR2 YYNGEE. This CDR3 has 13 residues. The V and J ends lost 3 bases and 4 bases respectively, with 10 bases between them. CDR3 DNA sequence: TGTGCCAGCAGCGCGACAGGTAGAGAGACCCAGTACTTC. Protein sequence: CASSATGRETQYF.

This clonotype was detected many times. The rearrangement links TRBV5-1 to TRBJ2-3; TRBD1 matches 8 bases. Per germline, CDR1 SGHRS and CDR2 YFSETQ. V trimming: 0 bases; J trimming: 6 bases; junction bases outside the gene matches: 9. The length of the CDR3 is 16 residues. CDR3 region: CASSLVGPGGLDTQYF. The CDR3 DNA is TGCGCCAGCAGCTTGGTCGGCCCAGGGGGCTTGGATACGCAGTATTTT.

This clonotype was counted at least ten times. The V gene is TRBV20-1, the J gene TRBJ2-7; 8 positions match TRBD1. The CDR3 length is 13 residues. With V trimmed by 3 bases and J by 2 bases, 3 bases remained unmatched. CDR1 and CDR2 from the germline V gene are DFQATT and SNEGSKA (reference sequence). CDR3 DNA: TGCAGTGCTAGGACAGGGGAAGCCTACGAGCAGTACTTC. This encodes CSARTGEAYEQYF.

This clonotype occurred a few times. This chain's CDR3 is CASSPTGSLETQYF. The CDR3 DNA follows: TGTGCCAGCAGTCCGACAGGGTCCTTGGAGACCCAGTACTTC. This chain connects TRBV12-3 or TRBV12-4 to TRBJ2-5, with 7 nucleotides matching TRBD1. With V trimmed by 5 bases and J by 5 bases, 8 bases remained unmatched. CDR3 length: 14 residues.

In this sample, this clonotype turned up a few times. In DNA, the CDR3 is TGCAGCGTTGACCACCCCCCAGGGAGCTCCTACAATGAGCAGTTCTTC. It translates to CSVDHPPGSSYNEQFF. This chain joins TRBV29-1 and TRBJ2-1; the D call may be TRBD1 or TRBD2 (5 bases each). CDR1 and CDR2 (germline): SQVTM, ANQGSEA. The CDR3 has 16 residues. With 3 bases removed from V and 0 bases from J, the gap between germline ends came to 15 bases.

This clonotype was counted many times. The rearrangement uses TRBV10-3 and TRBJ2-3; the match to TRBD1 covers 10 bases. The CDR3 has 16 amino acids. V dropped 6 bases and J dropped 5; count of bases not matched to a gene: 11. CDR1 ENHRY and CDR2 SYGVKD come from the germline V gene. CDR3 nucleotide sequence: TGTGCCATCAGCTCGGGGGACAGGGGCTTGGGAGATACGCAGTATTTT. It is translated as CAISSGDRGLGDTQYF.

The chain is built from TRBV19 and TRBJ2-7, with 7 bases that match TRBD1. The germline CDR1 and CDR2 sequences are LNHDA and SQIVND (reference sequence). The V segment lost 5 bases and the J segment 1 base; nucleotides outside the gene matches: 11. CDR3 size: 16 residues. The DNA of the CDR3 is TGTGCCAGTAGTCAACTTCTAGGGGGCATGTCCTACGAGCAGTACTTC. It translates to CASSQLLGGMSYEQYF.

V and J are TRBV7-6 and TRBJ2-1, with a weak D call TRBD2 (6 bases). In germline, CDR1 is SGHVS, CDR2 FNYEAQ. The V gene lost 2 bases and the J gene lost 6 bases, with 17 bases spanning the gap. CDR3 length: 16 amino acids. In DNA form, the CDR3 reads TGTGCCAGCAGCTTAACGGTCGGGACTTACGGCAATGAGCAGTTCTTC. It encodes CASSLTVGTYGNEQFF.

The chain employs TRBV15 and TRBJ2-1, with D hard to call. Germline assignment: CDR1 LNHNV and CDR2 YYDKDF (reference sequence). This CDR3 is 13 amino acids long. V was cut by 0 bases and J by 5 bases, with 5 bases left in between. DNA for the CDR3: TGTGCCACCAGCAGAGAAGTCAACAATGAGCAGTTCTTC. Translated, it gives CATSREVNNEQFF.

This clonotype has only a few counts. The chain is built from TRBV4-1 and TRBJ2-3, with no clear D. The V and J ends lost 0 bases and 7 bases respectively, with 8 bases between them. The length of the CDR3 is 13 residues. Germline V gene sequence: CDR1 MGHRA, CDR2 YSYEKL. CDR3 DNA sequence: TGCGCCAGCAGCCAAGATATTGGTAATACGCAGTATTTT. This gives the protein CASSQDIGNTQYF.

This clonotype was seen many times. This chain connects TRBV5-1 to TRBJ2-1; D is unclear. V lost 5 bases and J lost 4, with 13 bases in between. There are 14 residues in the CDR3. The germline CDR1 and CDR2 sequences are SGHRS and YFSETQ. This CDR3 reads CASSSTQYYNEQFF. In DNA form, the CDR3 reads TGCGCCAGCAGTAGTACCCAATATTACAATGAGCAGTTCTTC.

CDR3 amino acids: CASSYTGGEDTQYF. CDR3 nucleotide sequence: TGTGCCAGCAGTTATACAGGGGGCGAAGATACGCAGTATTTT. The rearrangement joins TRBV6-5 to TRBJ2-3, with 9 bases lining up with TRBD1. Per the germline V gene, CDR1 is MNHEY and CDR2 is SVGAGI. The CDR3 runs to 14 residues. With V trimmed by 3 bases and J by 5 bases, 3 bases remained unmatched.

The V call is TRBV6-2 or TRBV6-3, the J call TRBJ2-7; TRBD1 matches at 7 bases. Germline CDR1 reads MNHEY; CDR2 reads SVGEGT. Losses at the gene ends were 5 bases for V and 2 bases for J; bases not matched to a gene: 12. There are 16 residues in the CDR3. The CDR3 sequence: CASSEFRDSNTYEQYF. DNA for the CDR3: TGTGCCAGCAGTGAATTCCGGGACAGTAACACCTACGAGCAGTACTTC.

This chain links TRBV6-5 with TRBJ2-5; tentative D call: TRBD1 (5 bases). V gave up 6 bases and J gave up 7 bases, with 12 bases separating them. Per the germline V gene, CDR1 is MNHEY and CDR2 is SVGAGI. The CDR3 runs 12 residues. The CDR3 is CASSRDRGTQYF. DNA of the CDR3: TGTGCCAGCAGCAGGGATCGAGGGACCCAGTACTTC.

This sequence joins TRBV7-9 and TRBJ2-7; D uncertain. The CDR3 runs 12 residues. Looked up from germline, CDR1 is SEHNR and CDR2 is FQNEAQ (reference sequence). The V end lost 6 bases, the J end lost 6 bases, and 12 bases lay between the germline ends. The CDR3 nucleotides read TGTGCCAGCAGAGATAACGGTGGCGAGCAGTACTTC. Amino acids: CASRDNGGEQYF.

Regarding this clonotype: A much larger clone is a single base away; this may be a read error. V is TRBV29-1 and J is TRBJ2-1, with D unclear. In germline, CDR1 is SQVTM, CDR2 ANQGSEA. Trimming left V 8 bases short and J 8 bases short, with 22 bases between. The CDR3 has 14 residues. The CDR3 coding sequence is TGCAGCAGCTCCTTGACGTCGAATGGCGATGAGCAGTTCTTC. It translates to CSSSLTSNGDEQFF.